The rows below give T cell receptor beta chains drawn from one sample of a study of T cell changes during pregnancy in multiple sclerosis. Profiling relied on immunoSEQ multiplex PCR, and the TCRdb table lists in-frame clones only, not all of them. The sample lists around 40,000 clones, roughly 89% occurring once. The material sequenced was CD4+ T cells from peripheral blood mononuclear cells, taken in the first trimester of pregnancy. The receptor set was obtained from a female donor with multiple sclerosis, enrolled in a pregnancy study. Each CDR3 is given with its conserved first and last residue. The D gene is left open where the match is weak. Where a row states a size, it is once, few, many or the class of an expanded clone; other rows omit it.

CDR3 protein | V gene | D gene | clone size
CASSSNDITEAFF | TRBV5-6 | - | -
CASSPKLAGGPSNTGELFF | TRBV18 | TRBD2 | -
CASRGQGNTEAFF | TRBV7-2 | TRBD1 | -
CASSLAGTAGETQYF | TRBV5-1 | - | -
CASTELAGGPTGELFF | TRBV5-1 | TRBD2 | -
CASSFPGLADTDTQYF | TRBV5-1 | TRBD2 | -
CATHLRDRVYEQYF | TRBV19 | TRBD1 | -
CASRPGTANTEAFF | TRBV11-1 | TRBD1 | few
CASSEQGGTEAFF | TRBV6-4 | TRBD1 | -
CASSVRPFRTDTQYF | TRBV9 | - | -
CASLLPGANVLTF | TRBV18 | - | -
CASDGGSYEQYF | TRBV6-1 | - | -
CASSVGWDRQYGYTF | TRBV9 | TRBD1 | -
CASSLFLQGTYEQYF | TRBV13 | TRBD1 | -
CASSLGLGNEKLFF | TRBV5-1 | - | -
CSVEGLLAGGPGKGNEQFF | TRBV29-1 | TRBD2 | -
CASSYGDYGYEQYF | TRBV6-5 | TRBD2 | -
CASSSGQGTYEQYF | TRBV7-2 | TRBD1 | -
CASSEGGGRNTIYF | TRBV6-1 | - | -
CASSQVLRGGLDGYTF | TRBV4-1 | - | once
CASSFQAYEKLFF | TRBV27 | - | once
CASSFGRGGSTDTQYF | TRBV7-2 | TRBD2 | -
CASSVRYSNQPQHF | TRBV6-1 | - | -
CASSKNLLNEQFF | TRBV5-8 | - | -
CASSQERLVNNEQFF | TRBV4-1 | - | -
CASSLAGTYEQYF | TRBV5-6 | - | -
CASSRDFYGYTF | TRBV6-1 | - | -
CASSAYGSSHEQYF | TRBV2 | - | -
CASRGTGPYGYTF | TRBV19 | TRBD1 | few
CASSSGQMNTEAFF | TRBV5-1 | - | once
CASSLLGGSGEQYF | TRBV7-9 | TRBD2 | few
CAWAGRLNTEAFF | TRBV30 | - | -
CASSELYLAFITDTQYF | TRBV10-2 | - | few
CASSPSTSAGEQYF | TRBV5-1 | TRBD2 | -
CASRKPGGKENTEAFF | TRBV7-8 | TRBD1 | -
CASSLGLAGELQYF | TRBV11-2 | TRBD2 | -
CASTPMGWERVGETQYF | TRBV2 | - | -
CASSERDGTSGGGTGELFF | TRBV6-1 | TRBD2 | -
CAGGLFDEKLFF | TRBV30 | - | -
CASSSNRGRWQPQHF | TRBV27 | TRBD1 | -
CASSLQLVPYNEQFF | TRBV7-2 | - | -
CASTPGFSYF | TRBV10-1 | - | -
CASAQGAVGELFF | TRBV6-6 | TRBD1 | -
CASSETSPTGEQYF | TRBV2 | - | -
CASSPQSGRGLNEQFF | TRBV11-2 | TRBD1 | once
CASTPSGSADTQYF | TRBV6-5 | TRBD2 | -
CASSLQGGGELFF | TRBV5-4 | - | -
CASSLFGWTSGRSSYNEQFF | TRBV5-4 | TRBD2 | -
CASSIPGFEQYF | TRBV28 | - | -
CASSTIPLAGGTGANVLTF | TRBV5-1 | TRBD2 | -
CASSLVGGEGNQPQHF | TRBV7-9 | - | -
CASSVGEGGANVLTF | TRBV2 | TRBD2 | -
CASSPRNVGSEKLFF | TRBV5-1 | - | -
CASSTSGGGNEKLFF | TRBV19 | TRBD1 | -
CASSLSGEETQYF | TRBV5-1 | - | -
CASSPLTSGFTYEQYF | TRBV27 | TRBD2 | -
CASSSGGWPNQPQHF | TRBV5-1 | - | -
CASSFDSSNEKLFF | TRBV28 | - | -
CASSLPGSYGYTF | TRBV28 | - | -